This T cell receptor beta chain was recovered during a study of beta chain features in type 1 diabetes. This CDR3 has 15 amino acids. V was pared by 2 bases and J by 5 bases, with 15 bases between. Germline V gives CDR1 SGHVS, CDR2 FQNEAQ. This clone was observed a handful of times. Since all of the isolated RNA was reverse transcribed, expressed TCRB transcripts were what got sequenced. Only in-frame clones appear in the TCRdb table, and some are missing; sequencing was by immunoSEQ multiplex PCR. The sample shows about 140,000 clones, roughly 10% of them seen only once. The source of this sequence is a woman aged 40 to 50 in good health. The source material was central memory CD4+ T cells from blood. V usage is TRBV7-8 and J usage is TRBJ2-5, with a tentative D call TRBD2 (6 bases). The DNA for the CDR3 is TGTGCCAGCAGCTTATCAACGGCGGAGGGGGAGACCCAGTACTTC. This translates into CASSLSTAEGETQYF.